This TCR beta chain emerged from a study of blood T cell repertoires in COVID-19. Overall study: The United States, Italy and Spain supplied acute and convalescent COVID-19 samples. Sources were T cells, B-cell-depleted T cells, or PBMCs; the material itself was cDNA or gDNA.

How the authors handled the data: By means of reference gene primer amplification, nucleated cell counts were estimated. The assay was immunoSEQ multiplex PCR, and TCRdb's table has in-frame clones only and misses some. V, J and clone size were drawn from that table, and D and trimming were deduced from the DNA. The table shows 150,000 to 200,000 clones, with roughly 80% occurring only once. This CDR3 region has 14 residues. Germline V gene data show CDR1 as MNHEY and CDR2 as SVGAGI. V was pared by 8 bases and J by 2 bases, with 14 bases between. The chain links TRBV6-5 to TRBJ2-3; D may be TRBD2 (6 bases). Sequenced sample: peripheral blood. The TCR was taken from a human donor with acute or convalescent COVID-19. The donor label of this sample is uncertain. CDR3 in DNA: TGTGCCAGCGGGCGGGCGGGGACCACAGATACGCAGTATTTT. It codes for CASGRAGTTDTQYF.